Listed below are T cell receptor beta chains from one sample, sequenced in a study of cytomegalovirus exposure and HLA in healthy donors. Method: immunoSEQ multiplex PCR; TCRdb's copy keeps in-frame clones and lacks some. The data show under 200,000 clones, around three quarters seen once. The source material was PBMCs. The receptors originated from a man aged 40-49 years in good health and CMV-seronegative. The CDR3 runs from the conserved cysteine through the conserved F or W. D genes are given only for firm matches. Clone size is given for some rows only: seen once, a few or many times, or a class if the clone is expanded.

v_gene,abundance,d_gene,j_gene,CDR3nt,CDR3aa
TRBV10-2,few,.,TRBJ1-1,TGCGCCAGCAGAGCCGGGACAAACACTGAAGCTTTCTTT,CASRAGTNTEAFF
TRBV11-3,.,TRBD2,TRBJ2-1,TGTGCCAGCAGCTTAGGGGCTAGCGGTGAGCAGTTCTTC,CASSLGASGEQFF
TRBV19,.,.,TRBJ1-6,TGTGCCAGTAGACGAGGGTGGGACTCCTATAATTCACCCCTCCACTTT,CASRRGWDSYNSPLHF
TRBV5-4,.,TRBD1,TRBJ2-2,TGTGCCAGCAGCTTGGACAGGGGACGTATCACCGGGGAGCTGTTTTTT,CASSLDRGRITGELFF
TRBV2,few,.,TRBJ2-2,TGTGCGCAACGAGGGGGCACCGGGGAGCTGTTTTTT,CAQRGGTGELFF
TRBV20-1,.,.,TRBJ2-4,TGCAGTGCTAGAATTGGGGCCACGGGGTACTTC,CSARIGATGYF
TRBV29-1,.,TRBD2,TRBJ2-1,TGCAGCGTTGATGGCCTAGCGGGAGAAGTGAGGTTAGAAAATGAGCAGTTCTTC,CSVDGLAGEVRLENEQFF
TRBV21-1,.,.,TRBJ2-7,TGTGCCAGCAGCTTCCGGCTAGCGGGGGGCCCGCACGAGCAGTACTTC,CASSFRLAGGPHEQYF
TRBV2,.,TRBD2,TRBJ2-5,TGTGCCAGCAGTACTAGCGGGGGTGGGGGCGAGACCCAGTACTTC,CASSTSGGGGETQYF
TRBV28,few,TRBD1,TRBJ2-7,TGTGCCAGCTCCCCTCTAGCCGGGACAGGGGACTACGAGCAGTACTTC,CASSPLAGTGDYEQYF
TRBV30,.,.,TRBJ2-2,TGTGCCTGGAGTATGGGGCTCCCCGGGGAGCTGTTTTTT,CAWSMGLPGELFF
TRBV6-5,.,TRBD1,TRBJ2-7,TGTGCCAGCAGAACGAGAGGGGGCACCTACGAGCAGTACTTC,CASRTRGGTYEQYF
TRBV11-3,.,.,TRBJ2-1,TGTGCCAGCAGCCCCAACAAGTACAATGAGCAGTTCTTC,CASSPNKYNEQFF
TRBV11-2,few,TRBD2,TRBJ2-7,TGTGCCAGCAGCTTTATTGCTAGCGGGACCAACGAGCAGTACTTC,CASSFIASGTNEQYF
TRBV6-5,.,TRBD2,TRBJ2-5,TGTGCCAGCAGTTACTCGAGAGCGGGGGAAGAGACCCAGTACTTC,CASSYSRAGEETQYF
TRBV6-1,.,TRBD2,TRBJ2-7,TGTGCCAGCAGTTATGAGGTAGCGGGAAACGAGCAGTACTTC,CASSYEVAGNEQYF
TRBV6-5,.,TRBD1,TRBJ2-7,TGTGCCAGCAGCCCCGGGACAGGGTTCACCTACGAGCAGTACTTC,CASSPGTGFTYEQYF
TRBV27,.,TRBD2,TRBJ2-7,TGTGCCAGCAGTCTGGAGGCGGGAGGGGCATACGAGCAGTACTTC,CASSLEAGGAYEQYF
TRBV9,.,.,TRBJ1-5,TGTGCCAGCAGCCCCAATTGGGGGGACGATCAGCCCCAGCATTTT,CASSPNWGDDQPQHF
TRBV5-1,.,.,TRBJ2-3,TGCGCCAGCCAAAAGGCTCCCGGGAGTATCACAGATACGCAGTATTTT,CASQKAPGSITDTQYF
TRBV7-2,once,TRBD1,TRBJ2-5,TGTGCCAGCAGCCAAGACAGGGGGCGGTCGGAGACCCAGTACTTC,CASSQDRGRSETQYF
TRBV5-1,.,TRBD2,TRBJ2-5,TGCGCTAGCAGGGCGTCAAGCGGGAGCTTAGGACAGTACTTC,CASRASSGSLGQYF
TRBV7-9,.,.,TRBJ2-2,TGTGCCAGCACCCGTCCCTGGACTCCGAACACCGGGGAGCTGTTTTTT,CASTRPWTPNTGELFF
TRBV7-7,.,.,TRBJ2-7,TGTGCTAGCAGCTTAGACGGGAGCTCCTACGAGCAGTACTTC,CASSLDGSSYEQYF
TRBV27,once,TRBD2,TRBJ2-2,TGTGCCAGCAGTTTTGAGTCTAGCGGGAGATCCCTGAACACCGGGGAGCTGTTTTTT,CASSFESSGRSLNTGELFF
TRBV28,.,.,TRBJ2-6,TGTGCCAGCAGTCCCTTCAGGCGCGCTGGGGCCAACGTCCTGACTTTC,CASSPFRRAGANVLTF
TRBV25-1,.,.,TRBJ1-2,TGTGCCAGCAGTCCCCTTGGAGAGGAGGGACTTGGCTATGGCTACACCTTC,CASSPLGEEGLGYGYTF
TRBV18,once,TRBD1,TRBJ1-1,TGTGCCAGCTCACCACGGGACAGATTAAGTGAAGCTTTCTTT,CASSPRDRLSEAFF
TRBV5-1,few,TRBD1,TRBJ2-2,TGCGCCAGCAGCTTGGTACAGGGGAGACCCGGGGAGCTGTTTTTT,CASSLVQGRPGELFF
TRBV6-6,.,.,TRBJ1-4,TGTGCCAGCATAGGGGGACCGGGTGAAAAACTGTTTTTT,CASIGGPGEKLFF
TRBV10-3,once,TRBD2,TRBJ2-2,TGTGCCATCTCGGGACTAGCGGGGCGGGGCACCGGGGAGCTGTTTTTT,CAISGLAGRGTGELFF
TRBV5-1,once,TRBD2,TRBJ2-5,TGCGCCAGCAGCTCCACGTTAGCGGGCACAAAAGAGACCCAGTACTTC,CASSSTLAGTKETQYF
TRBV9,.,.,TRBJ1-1,TGTGCCAGCAGCGTTGGTACCGCTGGCCTCGAAGCTTTCTTT,CASSVGTAGLEAFF
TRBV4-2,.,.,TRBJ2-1,TGTGCCAGCAGCCAGCGGGCCTCCTACAATGAGCAGTTCTTC,CASSQRASYNEQFF
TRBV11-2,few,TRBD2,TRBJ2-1,TGTGCCAGCAGCTTAGGACGGGGAGGGCACAGCTCCTACAATGAGCAGTTCTTC,CASSLGRGGHSSYNEQFF
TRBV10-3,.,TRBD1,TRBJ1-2,TGTGCCATCAGGGATCAAGACAGGGATGGCTACACCTTC,CAIRDQDRDGYTF
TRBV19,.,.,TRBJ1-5,TGTGCCAGTAGTACCTCCTCCAATCAGCCCCAGCATTTT,CASSTSSNQPQHF
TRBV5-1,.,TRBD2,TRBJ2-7,TGCGCCAGCAGCTCTGGACTAGCGGGCCTCTACGAGCAGTACTTC,CASSSGLAGLYEQYF
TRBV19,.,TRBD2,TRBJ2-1,TGTGCCAGTAGGGGGGGGCTCGGACTAGCGGGAGGCGTTGAGCAGTTCTTC,CASRGGLGLAGGVEQFF
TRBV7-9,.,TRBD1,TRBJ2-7,TGTGCCAGCAGCCAGGACAGGGACGAGCAGTACTTC,CASSQDRDEQYF
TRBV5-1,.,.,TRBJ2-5,TGCGCCAGCAGCTTGGCCCCGGGTTCAGAGACCCAGTACTTC,CASSLAPGSETQYF
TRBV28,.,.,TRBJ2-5,TGTGCCAGCAGGGCCCGGGGTCGGGGACAAGAGACCCAGTACTTC,CASRARGRGQETQYF
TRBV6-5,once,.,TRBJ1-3,TGTGCCAGCAGGAATTCAGGTGGAAACACCATATATTTT,CASRNSGGNTIYF
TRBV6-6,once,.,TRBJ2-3,TGTGCCAGCAGTTACTTGGGACTCCACACAGATACGCAGTATTTT,CASSYLGLHTDTQYF
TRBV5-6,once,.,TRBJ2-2,TGTGCCAGCAGCGTCGGACTAAACACCGGGGAGCTGTTTTTT,CASSVGLNTGELFF
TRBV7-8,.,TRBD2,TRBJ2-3,TGTGCCAGCAGCTCTGTAGCGGGAGGGCCGAGGGGCACAGATACGCAGTATTTT,CASSSVAGGPRGTDTQYF
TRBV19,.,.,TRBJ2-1,TGTGCCAGTAGTATCCTCTTAGGACGGGGCAATGAGCAGTTCTTC,CASSILLGRGNEQFF
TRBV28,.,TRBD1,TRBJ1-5,TGTGCCAGCAGTTCGGACAGGGGAGTTAATCAGCCCCAGCATTTT,CASSSDRGVNQPQHF
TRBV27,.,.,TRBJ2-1,TGTGCCAGCAGTTTAGACTTAGCAAATGAGCAGTTCTTC,CASSLDLANEQFF
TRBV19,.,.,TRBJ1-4,TGTGCCAGTAGTCTTTTCGAAGGGGCGACTAATGAAAAACTGTTTTTT,CASSLFEGATNEKLFF
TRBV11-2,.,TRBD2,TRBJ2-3,TGTGCCAGCAGGCCATACGGGAGGGCAGGAGATACGCAGTATTTT,CASRPYGRAGDTQYF
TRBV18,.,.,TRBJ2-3,TGTGCCAGCTCACCAAACTTTGGTGATACGCAGTATTTT,CASSPNFGDTQYF
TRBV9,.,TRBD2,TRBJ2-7,TGTGCCAGCAGCCCAACCGGGGCGGGAGCCGACGAGCAGTACTTC,CASSPTGAGADEQYF